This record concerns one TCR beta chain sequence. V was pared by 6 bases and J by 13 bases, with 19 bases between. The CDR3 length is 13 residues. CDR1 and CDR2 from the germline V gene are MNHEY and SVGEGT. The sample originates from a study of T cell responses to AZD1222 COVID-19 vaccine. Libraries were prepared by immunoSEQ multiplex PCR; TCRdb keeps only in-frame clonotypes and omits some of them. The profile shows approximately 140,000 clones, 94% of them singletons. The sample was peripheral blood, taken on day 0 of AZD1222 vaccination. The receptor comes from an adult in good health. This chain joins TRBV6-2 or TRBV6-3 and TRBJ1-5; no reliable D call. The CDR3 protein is CASSPLVETRQHF. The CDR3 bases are TGTGCCAGCAGCCCACTGGTGGAAACTCGGCAGCATTTT.